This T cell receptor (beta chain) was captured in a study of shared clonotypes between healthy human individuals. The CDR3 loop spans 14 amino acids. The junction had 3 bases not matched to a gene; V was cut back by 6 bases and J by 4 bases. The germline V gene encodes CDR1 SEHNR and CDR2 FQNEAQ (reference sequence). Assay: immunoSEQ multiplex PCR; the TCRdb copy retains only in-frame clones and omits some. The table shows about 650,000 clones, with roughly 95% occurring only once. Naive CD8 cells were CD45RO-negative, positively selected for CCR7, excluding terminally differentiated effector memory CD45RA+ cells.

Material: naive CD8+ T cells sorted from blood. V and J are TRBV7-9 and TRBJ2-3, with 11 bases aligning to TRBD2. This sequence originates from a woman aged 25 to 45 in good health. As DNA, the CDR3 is TGTGCCAGCAGTGTTAGCGGGAGGGCAGATACGCAGTATTTT. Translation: CASSVSGRADTQYF.